Listed here are 16 T cell receptor beta chains from one sample, sequenced in a study of glioma-infiltrating T cells after dendritic cell vaccination. Produced via immunoSEQ multiplex PCR; TCRdb's table is partial and in-frame only. Of about 94,000 clones listed, less than 90% are singletons. Stated time point: after dendritic cell vaccination, including at tumor progression/relapse. Sequencing was performed on blood, taken after dendritic cell vaccination. The source is a human donor with glioblastoma.

V usage is TRBV9 and J usage is TRBJ1-5, with unresolved D. The germline V and J ends were trimmed by 3 bases and 2 bases, with 9 bases remaining between them. The CDR3 runs 14 residues. Germline values: CDR1 SGDLS, CDR2 YYNGEE. The CDR3: CASSAGPGNQPQHF. The CDR3 region has the DNA TGTGCCAGCAGCGCGGGTCCTGGCAATCAGCCCCAGCATTTT. The full variable domain, completed using reference TRBV9 and TRBJ1-5, is DSGVTQTPKHLITATGQRVTLRCSPRSGDLSVYWYQQSLDQGLQFLIQYYNGEERAKGNILERFSAQQFPDLHSELNLSSLELGDSALYFCASSAGPGNQPQHFGDGTRLSIL.

V gene TRBV27 combines with J gene TRBJ2-1; TRBD2 is a possible D gene (5 bases). This CDR3 has 16 amino acids. The germline V gene encodes CDR1 MNHEY and CDR2 SMNVEV (reference sequence). V was trimmed by 3 bases and J by 3 bases, leaving 15 bases between them. CDR3 amino acids: CASSFDSQSGYNEQFF. The DNA for the CDR3 is TGTGCCAGCAGTTTCGACTCGCAGAGCGGCTACAATGAGCAGTTCTTC.

The V call is TRBV6-5, the J call TRBJ1-5, with 7 bases matching TRBD1. Germline V gene sequence: CDR1 MNHEY, CDR2 SVGAGI. The CDR3 loop spans 12 amino acids. V shed 9 bases and J 4 bases; nucleotides not matched to a gene: 3. CDR3 protein: CARVQGNQPQHF. For the CDR3, the DNA is TGTGCCAGAGTACAGGGGAATCAGCCCCAGCATTTT.

The rearrangement uses TRBV28 and TRBJ2-5; D possibly corresponds to TRBD1 (5 bases). Germline V CDR1 and CDR2: MDHEN, SYDVKM. V lost 2 bases to trimming and J lost 3 bases, with 10 bases between them. The CDR3 totals 14 residues. CDR3 sequence (DNA): TGTGCCAGCAGTTTACGTCTCAGGGAAGAGACCCAGTACTTC. It encodes CASSLRLREETQYF.

The count of this clone is one. The junction departs from germline at one end; a sequencing error may be responsible. This chain joins TRBV9 and TRBJ2-7; the match to TRBD2 covers 9 bases. This CDR3 has 13 amino acids. Germline CDR1 is SGDLS and CDR2 is YYNGEE. The CDR3 sequence: CASSVGLAGPSDF. For the CDR3, the DNA is TGTGCCAGCAGCGTGGGCCTAGCGGGGCCCTCGGACTTC.

This sequence joins TRBV9 and TRBJ2-5; D may be TRBD2 (5 bases). Germline V gene lookup returns CDR1 SGDLS and CDR2 YYNGEE. With 4 bases removed from V and 5 bases from J, the gap between germline ends came to 15 bases. The CDR3 totals 14 residues. The CDR3 DNA sequence: TGTGCCAGCAGCTACGGACGGGGAATGGAGACCCAGTACTTC. It specifies CASSYGRGMETQYF.

This clone was detected only a few times. The junction departs from the called germline gene at one end, perhaps through a read error. V is TRBV7-7 and J is TRBJ2-5; tentative D call: TRBD2 (5 bases). The germline V gene has CDR1 SSHAT and CDR2 FNYEAQ (reference sequence). This CDR3 is built from 13 residues. DNA of the CDR3: TGTGCTAGCAGCTTAGGTCTAGCAGAGACCCAGTACTTC. It translates to CASSLGLAETQYF.

The chain combines TRBV5-1 with TRBJ2-3; 11 bases map to TRBD2. The CDR3 totals 17 residues. Germline values: CDR1 SGHRS, CDR2 YFSETQ. The junction had 8 bases not matched to a gene; V was cut back by 1 base and J by 4 bases. Here the CDR3 DNA reads TGCGCCAGCAGCTTGTTACTAGCGGGAGTTGGTGCAGATACGCAGTATTTT. Translated: CASSLLLAGVGADTQYF.

This clone has just a few counts. The V and J genes are TRBV7-2 and TRBJ1-1; 10 bases line up with TRBD1. This CDR3 spans 14 amino acids. Trimming took 4 bases from V and 4 from J; bases not matched to a gene: 3. Per the germline V gene, CDR1 is SGHTA and CDR2 is FQGNSA. The CDR3 DNA follows: TGTGCCAGCAGCTCCGACAGGGGGCCCACTGAAGCTTTCTTT. It yields the protein CASSSDRGPTEAFF.

The CDR3 DNA reads TGCGCCAGCAGTCGATCCGGGGTATACGAGCAGTACTTC. As protein: CASSRSGVYEQYF. The chain combines TRBV10-1 with TRBJ2-7, with D tentatively TRBD2 (5 bases). Germline CDR1 WNHNN, CDR2 SYGVQD (reference sequence). Trimming shortened V by 5 bases and J by 4 bases, and 12 bases separated the two germline ends. The CDR3 has 13 amino acids.

This clone was observed a few times. This chain connects TRBV6-1 to TRBJ2-3; maybe TRBD1 (6 bases). Germline loops: CDR1 MNHNS, CDR2 SASEGT. The V and J ends lost 6 bases and 2 bases respectively, with 15 bases between them. CDR3 length equals 15 residues. CDR3 protein: CASRRTAMITDTQYF. The CDR3 nucleotides read TGTGCCAGCAGAAGGACAGCGATGATCACAGATACGCAGTATTTT.

The CDR3 DNA is TGTGCCTGGAGTCACGCCTCCCAGAACGAAGCTTTCTTT. Its protein product is CAWSHASQNEAFF. The chain is built from TRBV30 and TRBJ1-1; D is unclear. Trimming shortened V by 2 bases and J by 8 bases, and 15 bases separated the two germline ends. Germline loops: CDR1 GTSNPN, CDR2 SVGIG (reference sequence). The CDR3 covers 13 residues.

The sample holds one count of this clone. The rearrangement links TRBV18 to TRBJ2-1; unclear D gene. The V gene lost 2 bases and the J gene lost 6 bases, with 5 bases spanning the gap. The CDR3 covers 12 residues. Germline-derived CDR1 and CDR2 are KGHSH and LQKENI. Written as DNA, the CDR3 is TGTGCCAGCTCACCAATCCTCAATGAGCAGTTCTTC. Its translation: CASSPILNEQFF.

V gene TRBV19 combines with J gene TRBJ2-6, with D maybe TRBD1 (6 bases). Trimming removed 1 base from V and 0 bases from J, with 7 bases in between. Per the germline V gene, CDR1 is LNHDA and CDR2 is SQIVND (reference sequence). The CDR3 loop spans 16 amino acids. CDR3 in amino acids: CASSIGTVSGANVLTF. CDR3 in DNA: TGTGCCAGTAGTATAGGGACAGTCTCTGGGGCCAACGTCCTGACTTTC.

Here the CDR3 reads CASSLGTLQETQYF. Written as DNA, the CDR3 is TGTGCCAGCAGCTTGGGGACTTTACAAGAGACCCAGTACTTC. The chain carries TRBV2 and TRBJ2-5; a possible D gene is TRBD2 (6 bases). The ends were cut back, 6 bases at V and 2 bases at J, with 13 bases in the middle. This CDR3 is built from 14 residues. Per the germline V gene, CDR1 is SNHLY and CDR2 is FYNNEI.

V usage is TRBV19 and J usage is TRBJ2-6; perhaps TRBD2 as D (6 bases). CDR1 is LNHDA, CDR2 SQIVND, per germline (reference sequence). The germline V and J ends were trimmed by 3 bases and 3 bases, with 9 bases remaining between them. CDR3 length equals 15 residues. Here the CDR3 DNA reads TGTGCCAGTAGTATTGGAGGGGTTGGGGCCAACGTCCTGACTTTC. Its protein product is CASSIGGVGANVLTF.